Presented here are 26 T cell receptor beta chains from one specimen sequenced in a study of chemoradiotherapy in HPV16-positive cancers. Profiling relied on immunoSEQ multiplex PCR, and the TCRdb table lists in-frame clones only, not all of them. The sample shows under 6,500 clones, roughly nine tenths of them seen only once. The input for sequencing was tumor tissue, taken from a patient who underwent chemoradiotherapy. The receptor set was obtained from a human donor with HPV-associated anogenital cancer.

This chain joins TRBV28 and TRBJ1-5, with 8 bases that match TRBD1. CDR1 and CDR2 from the germline V gene are MDHEN and SYDVKM. The J segment lost 2 bases and the V segment lost 7 bases, leaving 4 bases of the junction unmatched. This CDR3 has 14 amino acids. The CDR3 coding sequence is TGTGCCAGCATCACAGGGGGGGGCAATCAGCCCCAGCATTTT. It encodes CASITGGGNQPQHF.

A single count supports this clone. The gene calls are TRBV7-5 and TRBJ1-2; the D segment call TRBD1 is taken from the table without a DNA check. TRBV7-5 is noted as a pseudogene. The CDR3 sequence is 15 residues long. The CDR3 sequence is CARGEDRGDDYGYTF. DNA for the CDR3: TGTGCCAGAGGGGAGGACAGGGGGGACGACTATGGCTACACCTTC.

The rearrangement uses TRBV7-8 and TRBJ2-7, with TRBD2 matching 8 bases. The V gene's germline CDR1 is SGHVS and CDR2 FQNEAQ. The CDR3 runs 15 residues. J lost 1 base, V lost 1 base, and 3 bases had no gene match. The CDR3 DNA reads as TGTGCCAGCAGCTTAGAACTAGCGGCTTCCTACGAGCAGTACTTC. It translates to CASSLELAASYEQYF. Filled out from reference TRBV7-8 and TRBJ2-7, the complete variable domain reads GAGVSQSPRYKVAKRGQDVALRCDPISGHVSLFWYQQALGQGPEFLTYFQNEAQLDKSGLPSDRFFAERPEGSVSTLKIQRTQQEDSAVYLCASSLELAASYEQYFGPGTRLTVT.

V is TRBV4-3 and J is TRBJ1-2, with D perhaps TRBD1 (5 bases). This CDR3 comprises 15 residues. The V gene lost 0 bases and the J gene lost 6 bases, with 14 bases spanning the gap. The V gene's germline CDR1 is LGHNA and CDR2 YSLEER. The CDR3 loop reads CASSQDLAGVNGYTF. The CDR3 DNA follows: TGCGCCAGCAGCCAAGATCTGGCGGGGGTGAATGGCTACACCTTC.

This clone was detected only once. V and J are TRBV27 and TRBJ2-1; a weak D match, TRBD2 (6 bases). Trimming removed 4 bases from V and 6 bases from J, with 10 bases in between. The CDR3 sequence is 13 residues long. Germline-derived CDR1 and CDR2 are MNHEY and SMNVEV (reference sequence). The DNA of the CDR3 is TGTGCCAGCAGTTACGGGGGAGCCAATGAGCAGTTCTTC. Amino acid sequence: CASSYGGANEQFF.

CDR3 coding DNA: TGTGCCAGCAGATCTCCGAACACCGGGGAGCTGTTTTTT. It yields the protein CASRSPNTGELFF. The genes are TRBV28 and TRBJ2-2; the D is unclear. The CDR3 is made up of 13 amino acids. CDR1 and CDR2 (germline): MDHEN, SYDVKM. Trimming cost V 6 bases and J 0 bases, with 5 bases left between them.

The chain joins TRBV30 to TRBJ1-5; D unclear. The V end lost 0 bases, the J end lost 3 bases, and 6 bases lay between the germline ends. The CDR3 contains 13 residues. Germline V CDR1 and CDR2: GTSNPN, SVGIG (reference sequence). Here the CDR3 reads CAWSVRANQPQHF. CDR3 sequence (DNA): TGTGCCTGGAGTGTACGGGCCAATCAGCCCCAGCATTTT.

In DNA form, the CDR3 reads TGTGCCAGCTCACACCTCCAGGGGAAGACCTACGAGCAGTACTTC. It specifies CASSHLQGKTYEQYF. The chain carries TRBV18 and TRBJ2-7; D possibly corresponds to TRBD1 (6 bases). CDR1 is KGHSH and CDR2 is LQKENI in the germline V gene. The length of the CDR3 is 15 residues. Trimming cost V 4 bases and J 2 bases, with 15 bases left between them.

The genes are TRBV27 and TRBJ2-2, with D unresolved. V was trimmed by 4 bases and J by 2 bases, leaving 5 bases between them. In germline, CDR1 is MNHEY, CDR2 SMNVEV (reference sequence). CDR3 length: 13 amino acids. The DNA for the CDR3 is TGTGCCAGCAGTTCCATTAACACCGGGGAGCTGTTTTTT. Its protein product is CASSSINTGELFF.

The chain couples TRBV7-8 to TRBJ1-1, with D perhaps matching TRBD1 (5 bases). Germline-derived CDR1 and CDR2 are SGHVS and FQNEAQ. The CDR3 runs 14 residues. Trimming took 5 bases from V and 3 from J, leaving 13 bases between them. In nucleotides, the CDR3 is TGTGCCAGCAGCACGGCGACAGAGTACACTGAAGCTTTCTTT. Encoded protein: CASSTATEYTEAFF.

The rearrangement links TRBV7-8 to TRBJ2-7; D is unclear. V lost 5 bases and J 0 bases, leaving 17 bases between the germline ends. The germline CDR1 and CDR2 sequences are SGHVS and FQNEAQ. The CDR3 sequence is 16 residues long. The CDR3 here is CASSESWSPSSYEQYF. DNA for the CDR3: TGTGCCAGCAGCGAGAGTTGGAGCCCCTCCTCCTACGAGCAGTACTTC.

V gene TRBV27 combines with J gene TRBJ1-5; D gene uncertain. V was clipped by 3 bases and J by 1 base, with 4 bases between them. This CDR3 is built from 13 residues. Germline CDR1 reads MNHEY; CDR2 reads SMNVEV (reference sequence). The CDR3 sequence: CASSLWSNQPQHF. CDR3 nucleotide sequence: TGTGCCAGCAGTTTGTGGAGCAATCAGCCCCAGCATTTT.

The chain is built from TRBV7-9 and TRBJ2-7, with D maybe TRBD1 (6 bases). Germline V lookup: CDR1 SEHNR, CDR2 FQNEAQ (reference sequence). Between the trimmed V and J ends, which lost 4 bases and 12 bases, there was a span of 16 bases. This CDR3 is built from 12 residues. The CDR3 is CASSWGPDSLYF. For the CDR3, the DNA is TGTGCCAGCAGCTGGGGACCGGACAGCCTGTACTTC.

The J gene is TRBJ2-1, the V gene TRBV28, with TRBD1 matching over 11 bases. CDR3 length equals 11 residues. CDR1 is MDHEN, CDR2 SYDVKM, per germline. The V segment lost 8 bases and the J segment 14 bases; nucleotides outside the gene matches: 5. Here the CDR3 DNA reads TGTGCCAGCGGGGGGACAGGGGGTAAGTTCTTC. This codes for CASGGTGGKFF.

The rearrangement links TRBV6-5 to TRBJ2-7, with 7 bases identical to TRBD2. V lost 8 bases and J lost 1; bases outside the gene matches: 5. Germline lookup yields CDR1 MNHEY and CDR2 SVGAGI. This CDR3 is built from 13 residues. The CDR3 sequence: CASQKGGSYEQYF. The DNA of the CDR3 is TGTGCCAGCCAAAAGGGAGGGTCCTACGAGCAGTACTTC.

For this clone: At the DNA level, this CDR3 is encoded by other sequences in the same sample as well. The rearrangement links TRBV4-1 to TRBJ1-2, with TRBD1 matching 7 bases. V gave up 6 bases and J gave up 4 bases; unmatched junction bases: 8. The CDR3 runs 14 residues. CDR1 and CDR2 from the germline V gene are MGHRA and YSYEKL. The CDR3 sequence: CASSPPGQPYGYTF. For the CDR3, the DNA is TGCGCCAGCAGTCCGCCGGGACAGCCCTATGGCTACACCTTC.

This clone came up once. The V and J genes are TRBV29-1 and TRBJ2-7; TRBD2 might be the D (6 bases). This CDR3 is built from 13 residues. V was pared by 7 bases and J by 3 bases, with 16 bases between. Germline CDR1 is SQVTM and CDR2 is ANQGSEA. The CDR3, as DNA: TGCAGCGCCCGCGGGGCAAGCCACTACGAGCAGTACTTC. Its protein is CSARGASHYEQYF.

The V gene is TRBV2, the J gene TRBJ1-4; D is uncertain. Trimming took off 6 bases at V and 4 bases at J, with 18 bases between the two ends. CDR1 and CDR2 (germline): SNHLY, FYNNEI. This CDR3 contains 16 residues. The CDR3 region is CASRTPEGTDNEKLFF. The CDR3 nucleotides are TGTGCCAGCAGGACCCCGGAGGGAACAGATAATGAAAAACTGTTTTTT. The variable domain in full, with the rest retrieved from reference TRBV2 and TRBJ1-4, is EPEVTQTPSHQVTQMGQEVILRCVPISNHLYFYWYRQILGQKVEFLVSFYNNEISEKSEIFDDQFSVERPDGSNFTLKIRSTKLEDSAMYFCASRTPEGTDNEKLFFGSGTQLSVL.

This clone was observed a single time. V and J are TRBV6-5 and TRBJ2-7, with D maybe TRBD1 (6 bases). Per germline, CDR1 MNHEY and CDR2 SVGAGI. The V end was cut by 0 bases, the J end by 3 bases, with 9 bases between. CDR3 length: 14 amino acids. Written as DNA, the CDR3 is TGTGCCAGCAGTTACTCGGGGACAAACTACGAGCAGTACTTC. Protein: CASSYSGTNYEQYF.

This sequence joins TRBV19 and TRBJ1-1, with 7 bases lining up with TRBD1. The CDR3 runs 16 residues. J lost 0 bases, V lost 2 bases, and 6 bases had no gene match. Germline CDR1 and CDR2: LNHDA and SQIVND (reference sequence). Written as DNA, the CDR3 is TGTGCCAGTAGTATAAATGGACAGGTCATGAACACTGAAGCTTTCTTT. As protein: CASSINGQVMNTEAFF.

The chain carries TRBV2 and TRBJ2-2; TRBD2 aligns across 13 bases. After removal of 5 bases from V and 5 bases from J, the junction contained 2 bases not matched to a gene. CDR1 and CDR2 (germline): SNHLY, FYNNEI. The CDR3 sequence is 15 residues long. CDR3 in amino acids: CASSSLAGGTGELFF. CDR3 nucleotide sequence: TGTGCCAGCAGTTCACTAGCGGGGGGGACCGGGGAGCTGTTTTTT.

The chain couples TRBV6-1 to TRBJ1-2; D possibly corresponds to TRBD1 (5 bases). This CDR3 is 13 amino acids long. Per the germline V gene, CDR1 is MNHNS and CDR2 is SASEGT. Trimming removed 5 bases at V and 8 bases at J, with 15 bases between. The CDR3 coding sequence is TGTGCCAGCAGTCGACCGATGGGGGAAGGCTACACCTTC. It specifies CASSRPMGEGYTF.

The chain has TRBV7-2 and TRBJ2-2; no firm D call. This CDR3 is 15 amino acids long. The V gene's germline CDR1 is SGHTA and CDR2 FQGNSA. V was cut by 7 bases and J by 0 bases, with 12 bases left in between. The CDR3 sequence is CASNHPTANTGELFF. The CDR3 bases are TGTGCCAGCAACCACCCAACCGCGAACACCGGGGAGCTGTTTTTT.

The CDR3 DNA reads TGCGCCAGCACTACGTGGGCTAGCGGGAGTGGCGATCAGATCACCGGGGAGCTGTTTTTT. Amino acid sequence: CASTTWASGSGDQITGELFF. The V gene is TRBV5-1, the J gene TRBJ2-2; TRBD2 matches at 10 bases. Losses at the gene ends were 6 bases for V and 4 bases for J; bases not matched to a gene: 21. Per germline, CDR1 SGHRS and CDR2 YFSETQ. This CDR3 region has 20 residues.

Regarding this clone: The conserved final phenylalanine or tryptophan is absent from the CDR3, which likely points to a read error. The CDR3, as DNA: TGTGCCTGGAGAGAGGGTGGCACCATATATGTT. Encoded protein: CAWREGGTIYV. The chain uses TRBV30 and TRBJ1-3; no definite D call. The V end lost 3 bases, the J end lost 9 bases, and 9 bases lay between the germline ends. CDR3 length: 11 amino acids. Germline V lookup: CDR1 GTSNPN, CDR2 SVGIG (reference sequence).

This clone was found once. The chain has TRBV2 and TRBJ2-3; D uncertain. The CDR3 is 14 residues long. Trimming stripped 4 bases from V and 4 bases from J, with 12 bases between. Germline V CDR1 and CDR2: SNHLY, FYNNEI. The CDR3 nucleotides read TGTGCCAGCAGTGCGCAGGACCCCGCAGATACGCAGTATTTT. Protein sequence: CASSAQDPADTQYF.